This entry features one T cell receptor beta chain sequence. What it recognizes is unknown. The table came from immunoSEQ multiplex PCR; TCRdb's copy has only in-frame clones and leaves some out. The profile shows roughly 42,000 clones, more than 60% of them singletons. Single viable CD3+CD4+CD8-CD45RO+ cells were sorted as the memory CD4+ T cells. These data belong to a study of memory CD4+ T cells and cytomegalovirus serostatus. Looking at the study overall: Healthy Belgian adult donors included under ten CMV-positive and fewer than 25 CMV-negative people. Findings and caveats of the study: Of around 160 reported CMV TCRbeta sequences, 67 were found in memory CD4+ repertoires.

The CDR3 consists of 17 residues. Germline values: CDR1 MGHRA, CDR2 YSYEKL. The V end lost 5 bases, the J end lost 4 bases, and 21 bases lay between the germline ends. This receptor was identified in an adult in good health and CMV-seronegative. The material sequenced was memory CD4+ T cells from blood. This chain links TRBV4-1 with TRBJ1-3; tentative D call: TRBD1 (5 bases). Here the CDR3 reads CASSGPGRDRGGNTIYF. The CDR3, as DNA: TGCGCCAGCAGCGGACCTGGGAGGGACCGCGGAGGAAACACCATATATTTT.